Only a few counts were recorded for the clone carrying this T cell receptor beta chain. The entry originates in a study of T-cell reconstitution after alpha-beta-depleted transplantation in children. The authors prepared the TCRbeta library with unique molecular identifiers. TCRdb called the PCR reads again in MiXCR, with one record for every CDR3 protein. The sample lists around 400,000 distinct CDR3 sequences, roughly a tenth seen once, with 4.5% to 7% in the top ten. Germline V gene lookup returns CDR1 MNHNS and CDR2 SASEGT. Trimming removed 2 bases from V and 5 bases from J, with 13 bases in between. This CDR3 has 14 amino acids.

The sample in question was PBMCs from the stem cell graft donor, obtained from the stem cell graft. The chain has TRBV6-1 and TRBJ2-7; D is perhaps TRBD1 (5 bases). This TCR derives from a human donor who donated a stem cell graft to a child with acute myeloid leukemia. The CDR3 DNA follows: TGTGCCAGCAGTGAAAATGGGGCGATCCACGAGCAGTACTTC. Residues: CASSENGAIHEQYF.